This is a list of T cell receptor beta chains from one sample in a study of T cell responses to AZD1222 COVID-19 vaccine. Method: immunoSEQ multiplex PCR; TCRdb's copy keeps in-frame clones and lacks some. The sample consists of 130,000 or so clones, approximately 86% of them appearing once. Specimen: peripheral blood, collected on day 0 of AZD1222 vaccination. The origin of the receptors is an adult in good health. CDR3s include the opening cysteine and the closing phenylalanine or tryptophan. Each record gives: clone size, D gene, V gene, J gene, CDR3 protein, CDR3 DNA. The D gene is left open where the match is weak. For some rows the clone size is stated as once, few or many, or as a class when expanded; others skip it.

clone size: .; D gene: .; V gene: TRBV10-3; J gene: TRBJ1-1; CDR3 protein: CAISESMNTEAFF; CDR3 DNA: TGTGCCATCAGTGAGTCCATGAACACTGAAGCTTTCTTT
clone size: few; D gene: .; V gene: TRBV13; J gene: TRBJ2-7; CDR3 protein: CASSREIMGSSYEQYF; CDR3 DNA: TGTGCCAGCAGCCGGGAGATTATGGGAAGCTCCTACGAGCAGTACTTC
clone size: .; D gene: TRBD2; V gene: TRBV7-2; J gene: TRBJ2-5; CDR3 protein: CASSLGVAGRQETQYF; CDR3 DNA: TGTGCCAGCAGCTTAGGTGTAGCGGGGCGACAAGAGACCCAGTACTTC
clone size: .; D gene: TRBD2; V gene: TRBV5-5; J gene: TRBJ2-7; CDR3 protein: CASSPAGGSSYEQYF; CDR3 DNA: TGTGCCAGCAGCCCGGCGGGGGGGAGCTCCTACGAGCAGTACTTC
clone size: .; D gene: .; V gene: TRBV7-2; J gene: TRBJ1-6; CDR3 protein: CASSDWGGNSPLHF; CDR3 DNA: TGTGCCAGCAGCGATTGGGGTGGGAATTCACCCCTCCACTTT
clone size: .; D gene: TRBD1; V gene: TRBV25-1; J gene: TRBJ1-3; CDR3 protein: CASSERDRGLLGGNTIYF; CDR3 DNA: TGTGCCAGCAGCGAACGGGACAGGGGGCTCTTGGGAGGAAACACCATATATTTT
clone size: .; D gene: .; V gene: TRBV5-1; J gene: TRBJ2-1; CDR3 protein: CASRQISTHEQFF; CDR3 DNA: TGCGCCAGCAGACAGATTAGTACCCATGAGCAGTTCTTC
clone size: .; D gene: TRBD1; V gene: TRBV29-1; J gene: TRBJ2-1; CDR3 protein: CSVDPGGSVEFF; CDR3 DNA: TGCAGCGTTGATCCAGGGGGCTCGGTGGAGTTCTTC
clone size: .; D gene: .; V gene: TRBV30; J gene: TRBJ2-6; CDR3 protein: CAWSVAVANVLTF; CDR3 DNA: TGTGCCTGGAGTGTAGCAGTGGCCAACGTCCTGACTTTC
clone size: .; D gene: .; V gene: TRBV27; J gene: TRBJ1-1; CDR3 protein: CASKYRGENTEAFF; CDR3 DNA: TGTGCCAGCAAATACCGAGGGGAGAACACTGAAGCTTTCTTT
clone size: .; D gene: .; V gene: TRBV6-2/TRBV6-3; J gene: TRBJ1-5; CDR3 protein: CASSRYSGSSGQPQHF; CDR3 DNA: TGTGCCAGCAGTCGCTACTCAGGGAGTTCGGGTCAGCCCCAGCATTTT
clone size: once; D gene: TRBD1; V gene: TRBV6-5; J gene: TRBJ1-2; CDR3 protein: CASIQETGSNYGYTF; CDR3 DNA: TGTGCCAGCATCCAAGAGACAGGGTCTAACTATGGCTACACCTTC
clone size: .; D gene: TRBD2; V gene: TRBV9; J gene: TRBJ2-3; CDR3 protein: CASSPTSGSTDTQYF; CDR3 DNA: TGTGCCAGCAGCCCAACTAGCGGGAGCACAGATACGCAGTATTTT
clone size: .; D gene: TRBD1; V gene: TRBV7-8; J gene: TRBJ2-7; CDR3 protein: CASSLRWPGRQGSFYEQYF; CDR3 DNA: TGTGCCAGCAGCTTAAGGTGGCCGGGTAGACAGGGAAGTTTCTACGAGCAGTACTTC
clone size: .; D gene: .; V gene: TRBV7-9; J gene: TRBJ2-3; CDR3 protein: CASSPSLLYGAQYF; CDR3 DNA: TGTGCCAGCAGCCCCAGCCTTTTGTATGGTGCGCAGTATTTT
clone size: .; D gene: .; V gene: TRBV28; J gene: TRBJ1-2; CDR3 protein: CASSATERYGYTF; CDR3 DNA: TGTGCCAGCAGTGCGACAGAGCGCTATGGCTACACCTTC
clone size: .; D gene: .; V gene: TRBV7-2; J gene: TRBJ1-1; CDR3 protein: CASSLAGGGMNTEAFF; CDR3 DNA: TGTGCCAGCAGCTTAGCCGGAGGGGGGATGAACACTGAAGCTTTCTTT
clone size: .; D gene: TRBD2; V gene: TRBV6-1; J gene: TRBJ2-2; CDR3 protein: CASSERLAGGNNGELFF; CDR3 DNA: TGTGCCAGCAGTGAAAGGCTAGCGGGAGGGAATAACGGGGAGCTGTTTTTT
clone size: .; D gene: TRBD1; V gene: TRBV6-5; J gene: TRBJ1-1; CDR3 protein: CASSSGTGGGEAFF; CDR3 DNA: TGTGCCAGCAGTTCCGGGACAGGGGGCGGTGAAGCTTTCTTT
clone size: .; D gene: .; V gene: TRBV10-2; J gene: TRBJ1-5; CDR3 protein: CARPPTQGSNQPQHF; CDR3 DNA: TGCGCCAGACCGCCCACACAGGGTAGCAATCAGCCCCAGCATTTT
clone size: .; D gene: TRBD1; V gene: TRBV30; J gene: TRBJ1-5; CDR3 protein: CAWSFGTGSNQPQHF; CDR3 DNA: TGTGCCTGGAGTTTTGGGACAGGGAGCAATCAGCCCCAGCATTTT
clone size: .; D gene: .; V gene: TRBV18; J gene: TRBJ1-6; CDR3 protein: CASSPNIPYNSPLHF; CDR3 DNA: TGTGCCAGCTCACCAAATATTCCCTATAATTCACCCCTCCACTTT
clone size: .; D gene: .; V gene: TRBV6-2/TRBV6-3; J gene: TRBJ1-5; CDR3 protein: CASSYMGDNQPQHF; CDR3 DNA: TGTGCCAGCAGTTACATGGGGGACAATCAGCCCCAGCATTTT
clone size: few; D gene: .; V gene: TRBV11-2; J gene: TRBJ1-1; CDR3 protein: CASSLSDGGTEAFF; CDR3 DNA: TGTGCCAGCAGCTTATCGGACGGGGGTACTGAAGCTTTCTTT
clone size: .; D gene: .; V gene: TRBV5-5; J gene: TRBJ2-7; CDR3 protein: CASSLESGVRGTLSGQYF; CDR3 DNA: TGTGCCAGCAGCTTGGAATCAGGTGTGCGGGGAACCTTGTCGGGGCAGTACTTC
clone size: .; D gene: TRBD2; V gene: TRBV5-6; J gene: TRBJ2-7; CDR3 protein: CASSSTLAGGAYEQYF; CDR3 DNA: TGTGCCAGCAGCTCAACACTAGCGGGGGGAGCCTACGAGCAGTACTTC
clone size: .; D gene: TRBD1; V gene: TRBV4-1; J gene: TRBJ1-1; CDR3 protein: CASSPNPGQESVYGAEAFF; CDR3 DNA: TGCGCCAGCAGCCCGAACCCGGGACAGGAGTCGGTCTATGGCGCTGAAGCTTTCTTT
clone size: .; D gene: .; V gene: TRBV4-3; J gene: TRBJ1-1; CDR3 protein: CASSQDVVDTEAFF; CDR3 DNA: TGCGCCAGCAGCCAAGATGTAGTGGACACTGAAGCTTTCTTT
clone size: .; D gene: .; V gene: TRBV5-1; J gene: TRBJ1-1; CDR3 protein: CASSHREGTEAFF; CDR3 DNA: TGCGCCAGCAGTCACAGGGAAGGCACTGAAGCTTTCTTT
clone size: .; D gene: TRBD2; V gene: TRBV6-5; J gene: TRBJ2-4; CDR3 protein: CASDLAGKNIQYF; CDR3 DNA: TGTGCCAGCGATCTAGCGGGCAAAAACATTCAGTACTTC
clone size: .; D gene: .; V gene: TRBV5-1; J gene: TRBJ2-3; CDR3 protein: CASSPGESTDTQYF; CDR3 DNA: TGCGCCAGCAGCCCCGGAGAAAGCACAGATACGCAGTATTTT
clone size: .; D gene: .; V gene: TRBV7-2; J gene: TRBJ1-4; CDR3 protein: CASSFKGPERPTNEKLFF; CDR3 DNA: TGTGCCAGCAGCTTCAAAGGCCCCGAACGCCCAACTAATGAAAAACTGTTTTTT
clone size: .; D gene: .; V gene: TRBV10-3; J gene: TRBJ1-4; CDR3 protein: CAISAGEAEKLFF; CDR3 DNA: TGTGCCATCAGTGCGGGAGAGGCCGAAAAACTGTTTTTT
clone size: few; D gene: .; V gene: TRBV2; J gene: TRBJ1-1; CDR3 protein: CASSSGEAFF; CDR3 DNA: TGTGCCAGCTCATCGGGGGAAGCTTTCTTT
clone size: .; D gene: .; V gene: TRBV3-1/TRBV3-2; J gene: TRBJ2-4; CDR3 protein: CASSPPYGPNIQYF; CDR3 DNA: TGTGCCAGCAGCCCCCCATACGGTCCGAACATTCAGTACTTC
clone size: .; D gene: .; V gene: TRBV3-1/TRBV3-2; J gene: TRBJ2-5; CDR3 protein: CASSQVDGKETQYF; CDR3 DNA: TGTGCCAGCAGCCAAGTCGACGGGAAGGAGACCCAGTACTTC
clone size: .; D gene: .; V gene: TRBV9; J gene: TRBJ2-2; CDR3 protein: CASSVFTAMANTGELFF; CDR3 DNA: TGTGCCAGCAGCGTCTTTACAGCTATGGCGAACACCGGGGAGCTGTTTTTT
clone size: .; D gene: TRBD1; V gene: TRBV9; J gene: TRBJ2-4; CDR3 protein: CASSGDRGGNIQYF; CDR3 DNA: TGTGCCAGCAGCGGCGACAGGGGAGGAAACATTCAGTACTTC
clone size: .; D gene: .; V gene: TRBV6-5; J gene: TRBJ1-6; CDR3 protein: CASSSRRGPNSPLHF; CDR3 DNA: TGTGCCAGCAGTTCTAGGCGTGGCCCTAATTCACCCCTCCACTTT
clone size: .; D gene: .; V gene: TRBV6-5; J gene: TRBJ1-5; CDR3 protein: CASRIDRSRHQPQHF; CDR3 DNA: TGTGCCAGCAGGATTGACAGGTCCCGCCATCAGCCCCAGCATTTT
clone size: .; D gene: TRBD1; V gene: TRBV27; J gene: TRBJ1-2; CDR3 protein: CASSSRTGYYGYTF; CDR3 DNA: TGTGCCAGCAGTTCTCGGACAGGCTACTATGGCTACACCTTC
clone size: .; D gene: TRBD1; V gene: TRBV29-1; J gene: TRBJ2-3; CDR3 protein: CSVAYGTEDTQYF; CDR3 DNA: TGCAGCGTTGCCTACGGGACAGAAGATACGCAGTATTTT
clone size: .; D gene: TRBD2; V gene: TRBV10-3; J gene: TRBJ2-1; CDR3 protein: CAISDHRGGEQFF; CDR3 DNA: TGTGCCATCAGTGATCATCGGGGGGGAGAGCAGTTCTTC
clone size: .; D gene: TRBD1; V gene: TRBV4-1; J gene: TRBJ1-4; CDR3 protein: CASSFRTGPTNEKLFF; CDR3 DNA: TGCGCCAGCAGCTTCCGGACAGGGCCAACTAATGAAAAACTGTTTTTT
clone size: .; D gene: TRBD1; V gene: TRBV5-4; J gene: TRBJ1-1; CDR3 protein: CASSLGGRVNTEAFF; CDR3 DNA: TGTGCCAGCAGCTTAGGGGGCCGGGTGAACACTGAAGCTTTCTTT
clone size: .; D gene: TRBD1; V gene: TRBV28; J gene: TRBJ1-2; CDR3 protein: CASSSGQGGYYGYTF; CDR3 DNA: TGTGCCAGCAGTTCCGGACAGGGTGGGTACTATGGCTACACCTTC
clone size: .; D gene: .; V gene: TRBV5-1; J gene: TRBJ2-2; CDR3 protein: CASSLSITTDPSYTGELFF; CDR3 DNA: TGCGCCAGCAGCCTTTCTATAACGACCGACCCTTCTTACACCGGGGAGCTGTTTTTT
clone size: .; D gene: .; V gene: TRBV21-1; J gene: TRBJ2-7; CDR3 protein: CASSNPGASYEQYF; CDR3 DNA: TGTGCCAGCAGCAATCCAGGAGCCTCCTACGAGCAGTACTTC
clone size: .; D gene: TRBD1; V gene: TRBV7-2; J gene: TRBJ2-5; CDR3 protein: CASSLGLRDRETQYF; CDR3 DNA: TGTGCCAGCAGCTTAGGACTCCGGGACAGGGAGACCCAGTACTTC
clone size: .; D gene: .; V gene: TRBV7-3; J gene: TRBJ2-2; CDR3 protein: CASSFGLGGELFF; CDR3 DNA: TGTGCCAGCAGCTTCGGCCTGGGCGGGGAGCTGTTTTTT
clone size: .; D gene: .; V gene: TRBV14; J gene: TRBJ2-5; CDR3 protein: CASSRQAGETQYF; CDR3 DNA: TGTGCCAGCAGCCGCCAGGCTGGGGAGACCCAGTACTTC
clone size: .; D gene: TRBD1; V gene: TRBV18; J gene: TRBJ1-5; CDR3 protein: CASSPGQGVQQPQHF; CDR3 DNA: TGTGCCAGCTCACCGGGACAGGGAGTACAACAGCCCCAGCATTTT
clone size: .; D gene: .; V gene: TRBV3-1/TRBV3-2; J gene: TRBJ2-7; CDR3 protein: CASSQNERSYEQYF; CDR3 DNA: TGTGCCAGCAGCCAAAATGAGCGCTCCTACGAGCAGTACTTC
clone size: once; D gene: .; V gene: TRBV30; J gene: TRBJ1-2; CDR3 protein: CAWSSWDFNGYTF; CDR3 DNA: TGTGCCTGGAGCAGCTGGGACTTTAATGGCTACACCTTC
clone size: .; D gene: .; V gene: TRBV13; J gene: TRBJ2-1; CDR3 protein: CASSLGQRFDNEQFF; CDR3 DNA: TGTGCCAGCAGCTTGGGGCAGAGGTTCGACAATGAGCAGTTCTTC
clone size: .; D gene: .; V gene: TRBV19; J gene: TRBJ1-2; CDR3 protein: CASSIERGGYTF; CDR3 DNA: TGTGCCAGTAGTATAGAACGAGGCGGCTACACCTTC
clone size: .; D gene: .; V gene: TRBV6-5; J gene: TRBJ1-1; CDR3 protein: CASSQWLGNTEAFF; CDR3 DNA: TGTGCCAGCAGCCAATGGTTGGGGAACACTGAAGCTTTCTTT
clone size: .; D gene: .; V gene: TRBV2; J gene: TRBJ1-4; CDR3 protein: CASKVSGNLEKLFF; CDR3 DNA: TGTGCCAGCAAAGTTTCAGGGAACCTTGAAAAACTGTTTTTT
clone size: .; D gene: .; V gene: TRBV13; J gene: TRBJ1-2; CDR3 protein: CASSLAGSKGYTF; CDR3 DNA: TGTGCCAGCAGCTTAGCGGGGAGTAAGGGCTACACCTTC
clone size: .; D gene: .; V gene: TRBV6-1; J gene: TRBJ1-1; CDR3 protein: CASSGSEVRGGTEAFF; CDR3 DNA: TGTGCCAGCAGTGGGAGCGAGGTCAGGGGAGGCACTGAAGCTTTCTTT